This is a list of T cell receptor beta chains from one sample in a study of lymphopenia after photon versus proton radiotherapy. The repertoire was sequenced with immunoSEQ multiplex PCR; TCRdb's copy has only in-frame clones and lacks some. The repertoire holds around 25,000 clones, with approximately 80% as singletons. Sequenced here: peripheral blood, sampled from a patient treated with photon-based radiotherapy. These receptors all stem from a man aged 35 to 55 with gastric cancer. The CDR3 runs from the conserved cysteine through the conserved F or W. The D gene is left open where the match is weak. Clone size appears in some rows only: once, few, many, or a class for an expanded clone.

>TRBJ1-1|NA|TRBV4-2|NA
CASSQRLGTEAFF
TGTGCCAGCAGCCAACGGTTAGGCACTGAAGCTTTCTTT
>TRBJ2-7|few|TRBV6-6|NA
CASSPAGTSRYEQYF
TGTGCCAGCAGTCCTGCCGGGACCAGTCGCTACGAGCAGTACTTC
>TRBJ1-1|NA|TRBV13|NA
CASSPRRSLMNTEAFF
TGTGCCAGCAGCCCCCGGCGCAGCCTAATGAACACTGAAGCTTTCTTT
>TRBJ1-2|NA|TRBV6-5|TRBD1
CASSYGTGGNYGYTF
TGTGCCAGCAGTTACGGGACAGGGGGTAACTATGGCTACACCTTC
>TRBJ1-6|NA|TRBV18|NA
CASSSDDSPLHF
TGTGCCAGCTCCAGCGATGATTCACCCCTCCACTTT
>TRBJ1-4|NA|TRBV6-1|NA
CASSEQGFSEKLFF
TGTGCCAGCAGTGAGCAGGGTTTCTCGGAAAAACTGTTTTTT
>TRBJ2-7|once|TRBV29-1|NA
CSVGRGKSYEQYF
TGCAGCGTTGGAAGGGGGAAGAGCTACGAGCAGTACTTC
>TRBJ1-3|NA|TRBV2|NA
CASRGPASGNTIYF
TGTGCCAGCAGGGGACCAGCCTCTGGAAACACCATATATTTT
>TRBJ2-5|NA|TRBV19|NA
CASSRVVAGQETQYF
TGTGCCAGTAGTAGGGTGGTGGCAGGTCAAGAGACCCAGTACTTC
>TRBJ1-3|NA|TRBV11-1|NA
CASSLGHSGNTIYF
TGTGCCAGCAGCTTGGGTCACTCTGGAAACACCATATATTTT
>TRBJ2-7|NA|TRBV4-1|TRBD1
CASSQSDRVGEQYF
TGCGCCAGCAGCCAATCGGACAGGGTGGGCGAGCAGTACTTC
>TRBJ1-5|NA|TRBV5-1|NA
CASSPGLIGNQPQHF
TGCGCCAGCAGCCCGGGACTTATCGGCAATCAGCCCCAGCATTTT
>TRBJ1-2|NA|TRBV5-4|NA
CASSRMSGPYYGYTF
TGTGCCAGCAGCCGGATGTCAGGGCCTTACTATGGCTACACCTTC
>TRBJ2-7|NA|TRBV7-2|TRBD1
CASSWDRAYEQYF
TGTGCCAGCAGCTGGGACAGGGCCTACGAGCAGTACTTC
>TRBJ1-1|NA|TRBV19|NA
CASSIDVGAGTEAFF
TGTGCCAGTAGTATAGATGTTGGGGCGGGCACTGAAGCTTTCTTT
>TRBJ1-4|once|TRBV29-1|TRBD1
CSVPDRGGEKLFF
TGCAGCGTACCCGACAGGGGGGGTGAAAAACTGTTTTTT
>TRBJ1-1|NA|TRBV19|NA
CASSIPGFNTEAFF
TGTGCCAGTAGTATTCCTGGATTCAACACTGAAGCTTTCTTT
>TRBJ1-1|NA|TRBV18|NA
CASSPNRDTEAFF
TGTGCCAGCTCACCCAACCGGGACACTGAAGCTTTCTTT
>TRBJ1-3|NA|TRBV19|NA
CASSTVISGNTIYF
TGTGCCAGTAGTACGGTCATCTCTGGAAACACCATATATTTT
>TRBJ1-2|few|TRBV4-3|NA
CASSQGLEQGNGYTF
TGCGCCAGCAGCCAAGGGCTGGAGCAGGGCAATGGCTACACCTTC
>TRBJ2-5|NA|TRBV6-6|TRBD2
CASTPGRGPGIETQYF
TGTGCCAGCACTCCCGGGAGGGGCCCTGGGATCGAGACCCAGTACTTC
>TRBJ1-5|NA|TRBV6-4|TRBD1
CARGTGDSNQPQHF
TGTGCCAGGGGGACAGGGGATAGCAATCAGCCCCAGCATTTT
>TRBJ2-7|NA|TRBV5-1|NA
CASSPGGAGSYEQYF
TGCGCCAGCAGCCCAGGTGGGGCAGGGTCCTACGAGCAGTACTTC
>TRBJ2-5|NA|TRBV7-2|NA
CASSLIRETQYF
TGTGCCAGCAGCTTAATCCGAGAGACCCAGTACTTC
>TRBJ2-2|NA|TRBV5-1|NA
CASSLAPVDTGELFF
TGCGCCAGCAGCTTGGCCCCCGTGGACACCGGGGAGCTGTTTTTT
>TRBJ1-4|NA|TRBV18|NA
CASSPPGGPREKLFF
TGTGCCAGCTCACCACCGGGGGGGCCCAGGGAAAAACTGTTTTTT
>TRBJ2-6|NA|TRBV2|NA
CASSEAGGLSGANVLTF
TGTGCCAGCAGTGAGGCAGGCGGGCTCTCTGGGGCCAACGTCCTGACTTTC
>TRBJ2-7|NA|TRBV18|TRBD2
CASSPRIARVAGSYEQYF
TGTGCCAGCTCACCAAGAATCGCGAGGGTAGCGGGCTCCTACGAGCAGTACTTC
>TRBJ2-7|NA|TRBV6-1|NA
CASSGRPPYEQYF
TGTGCCAGCAGTGGCAGACCCCCCTACGAGCAGTACTTC
>TRBJ1-2|few|TRBV2|TRBD1
CASSPGGGGDYGYTF
TGTGCCAGCAGTCCAGGGGGGGGAGGCGACTATGGCTACACCTTC
>TRBJ1-1|NA|TRBV10-3|TRBD1
CASSRQGNTEAFF
TGTGCCAGCAGCAGACAGGGGAACACTGAAGCTTTCTTT
>TRBJ1-1|NA|TRBV5-1|NA
CASSLSGANTEAFF
TGCGCCAGCAGCTTGTCGGGCGCGAACACTGAAGCTTTCTTT
>TRBJ2-5|once|TRBV30|NA
CAWSVQVWGELETQYF
TGTGCCTGGAGTGTACAGGTTTGGGGGGAGCTTGAGACCCAGTACTTC
>TRBJ1-5|NA|TRBV19|NA
CASSSLGVNQPQHF
TGTGCCAGCTCCTCACTTGGAGTGAATCAGCCCCAGCATTTT
>TRBJ2-3|NA|TRBV2|TRBD2
CASSVGLAGGITDTQYF
TGTGCCAGCAGTGTGGGGCTAGCGGGGGGCATCACAGATACGCAGTATTTT
>TRBJ2-7|NA|TRBV6-1|TRBD2
CASSEVGEGSYEQYF
TGTGCCAGCAGTGAAGTTGGGGAGGGCTCCTACGAGCAGTACTTC
>TRBJ2-6|NA|TRBV7-3|TRBD1
CASSFQGQGSGANVLTF
TGTGCCAGCAGCTTCCAGGGACAGGGTTCTGGGGCCAACGTCCTGACTTTC
>TRBJ2-5|NA|TRBV5-1|NA
CASSGEAGKTQYF
TGCGCCAGCAGCGGGGAGGCGGGAAAGACCCAGTACTTC
>TRBJ2-1|NA|TRBV7-8|TRBD2
CASSVAGPSYNEQFF
TGTGCCAGCAGCGTAGCGGGGCCCTCCTACAATGAGCAGTTCTTC
>TRBJ2-7|NA|TRBV5-4|NA
CASSLDEGTLSYEQYF
TGTGCCAGCAGCCTCGATGAGGGGACCCTTTCCTACGAGCAGTACTTC
>TRBJ2-5|NA|TRBV11-2|TRBD1
CASSLAGQGAETQYF
TGTGCCAGCAGCTTAGCGGGACAGGGGGCAGAGACCCAGTACTTC
>TRBJ2-5|NA|TRBV15|TRBD1
CATSRGGAGQGETQYF
TGTGCCACCAGCAGAGGGGGGGCGGGACAGGGAGAGACCCAGTACTTC
>TRBJ1-5|NA|TRBV30|TRBD1
CAWSGQGASNQPQHF
TGTGCCTGGAGCGGACAGGGGGCAAGCAATCAGCCCCAGCATTTT
>TRBJ1-4|NA|TRBV7-2|NA
CASSLLGPNEKLFF
TGTGCCAGCAGCTTATTGGGACCTAATGAAAAACTGTTTTTT
>TRBJ2-2|NA|TRBV4-3|TRBD2
CASSYVAGGRGTGELFF
TGCGCCAGCAGCTATGTAGCGGGGGGGCGAGGCACCGGGGAGCTGTTTTTT
>TRBJ1-4|NA|TRBV5-4|NA
CASMAGNEKLFF
TGTGCCAGCATGGCGGGGAATGAAAAACTGTTTTTT
>TRBJ2-6|NA|TRBV19|NA
CASNGVRSGSGANVLTF
TGTGCCAGTAACGGGGTGCGTAGCGGCTCTGGGGCCAACGTCCTGACTTTC
>TRBJ1-3|NA|TRBV28|NA
CASSLGGGSGNTIYF
TGTGCCAGCAGTTTAGGGGGGGGCTCTGGAAACACCATATATTTT
>TRBJ1-2|NA|TRBV19|TRBD1
CASSTPTGAGYTF
TGTGCCAGTAGTACTCCGACAGGGGCTGGCTACACCTTC
>TRBJ1-2|NA|TRBV19|TRBD1
CASSTPGQGVYGYTF
TGTGCCAGTAGTACGCCGGGACAGGGAGTCTATGGCTACACCTTC
>TRBJ2-7|once|TRBV5-5|NA
CASADATYEQYF
TGTGCCAGCGCAGACGCTACCTACGAGCAGTACTTC
>TRBJ2-5|NA|TRBV6-4|TRBD2
CASSEGGGAQETQYF
TGTGCCAGCAGTGAAGGCGGGGGGGCCCAAGAGACCCAGTACTTC
>TRBJ2-5|NA|TRBV27|TRBD1
CASRTRTGGQETQYF
TGTGCCAGCAGAACGAGGACAGGGGGGCAAGAGACCCAGTACTTC